The rows below give T cell receptor beta chains drawn from one sample of a study of blood T cell repertoires in COVID-19. TCRdb's table, derived via immunoSEQ multiplex PCR, lists solely in-frame clones and lacks some. Among more than 85,000 clones listed, approximately 82% were seen once. Input material: peripheral blood. The receptor set was obtained from a woman older than 75 with acute or convalescent COVID-19. Each CDR3 is given with its conserved first and last residue. The order of the fields is D gene, V gene, J gene, clone size, CDR3 protein, CDR3 DNA. A D gene is named only where the DNA matches it firmly. Clone size, where shown, is once, few, many, or a class for clones that have expanded.

>.|TRBV14|TRBJ1-5|.
CASSQDRGTPQHF
TGTGCCAGCAGCCAAGATCGGGGTACGCCCCAGCATTTT
>.|TRBV9|TRBJ2-3|.
CASSRLISSTDTQYF
TGTGCCAGCTCCCGACTCATCTCTAGCACAGATACGCAGTATTTT
>.|TRBV4-1|TRBJ1-2|.
CASSQGGGFNYGYTF
TGCGCCAGCAGCCAAGGGGGAGGGTTTAACTATGGCTACACCTTC
>.|TRBV19|TRBJ2-1|few
CASSSQGGEQFF
TGTGCCAGTAGTAGTCAGGGGGGTGAGCAGTTCTTC
>TRBD2|TRBV6-2/TRBV6-3|TRBJ2-3|.
CASSYSAGKGTDTQYF
TGTGCCAGCAGTTACTCAGCGGGAAAAGGAACAGATACGCAGTATTTT
>TRBD2|TRBV7-9|TRBJ2-5|.
CASSFGTSGETQYF
TGTGCCAGCAGCTTCGGGACTAGCGGAGAGACCCAGTACTTC
>TRBD2|TRBV7-3|TRBJ2-2|.
CASSLPGLAANTGELFF
TGTGCCAGCAGCTTACCGGGACTAGCGGCGAACACCGGGGAGCTGTTTTTT
>.|TRBV5-1|TRBJ2-5|.
CASSLGQGIGETQYF
TGCGCCAGCAGCTTGGGGCAGGGTATAGGAGAGACCCAGTACTTC
>.|TRBV19|TRBJ1-2|.
CASSITGYGYTF
TGTGCCAGTAGTATCACTGGCTATGGCTACACCTTC
>.|TRBV29-1|TRBJ2-7|.
CSVSSKYEQYF
TGCAGCGTCAGTTCCAAGTACGAGCAGTACTTC
>TRBD1|TRBV24-1|TRBJ2-1|.
CATSDGTGASYNEQFF
TGTGCCACCAGTGATGGGACAGGGGCGTCCTACAATGAGCAGTTCTTC
>TRBD1|TRBV12-3/TRBV12-4|TRBJ1-5|.
CASSGQANQPQHF
TGTGCCAGCAGCGGACAGGCCAATCAGCCCCAGCATTTT
>TRBD2|TRBV23-1|TRBJ2-5|.
CASSHLGTSGRSVEYGETQYF
TGCGCCAGCAGTCATCTGGGGACTAGCGGGAGGTCGGTCGAATACGGGGAGACCCAGTACTTC
>.|TRBV3-1/TRBV3-2|TRBJ2-1|.
CASSQRQKQFF
TGTGCCAGCAGCCAAAGACAGAAGCAGTTCTTC
>.|TRBV5-1|TRBJ1-1|.
CASSLAGGGVANEAFF
TGCGCCAGCAGCTTGGCTGGGGGGGGCGTCGCTAATGAAGCTTTCTTT
>.|TRBV27|TRBJ2-1|.
CASSLRPSYNEQFF
TGTGCCAGCAGTTTGCGGCCCTCCTACAATGAGCAGTTCTTC
>TRBD1|TRBV11-1|TRBJ1-1|.
CASSLVRTGDEAFF
TGTGCCAGCAGCTTAGTGAGGACAGGGGACGAAGCTTTCTTT
>TRBD1|TRBV5-4|TRBJ2-7|few
CASRNYGTGLNEQYF
TGTGCCAGCAGGAACTACGGGACAGGACTAAACGAGCAGTACTTC
>TRBD1|TRBV7-8|TRBJ1-2|.
CASSPSDVTGYYGYTF
TGTGCCAGCAGCCCGAGTGACGTGACAGGGTACTATGGCTACACCTTC
>.|TRBV5-1|TRBJ2-3|once
CASSLADRSDTQYF
TGCGCCAGCAGCTTGGCGGACAGATCAGATACGCAGTATTTT
>TRBD1|TRBV6-5|TRBJ1-1|.
CASSPRQGVVTEAFF
TGTGCCAGCAGTCCGCGACAGGGTGTGGTCACTGAAGCTTTCTTT
>.|TRBV6-4|TRBJ2-7|few
CASSDATGTYEQYF
TGTGCCAGCAGTGACGCCACAGGCACCTACGAGCAGTACTTC
>.|TRBV29-1|TRBJ2-2|few
CSHRGTGDTGELFF
TGCAGCCACCGAGGAACAGGTGACACCGGGGAGCTGTTTTTT
>.|TRBV19|TRBJ2-1|.
CASSIGGKAARQFF
TGTGCCAGTAGTATCGGTGGAAAAGCGGCCCGCCAGTTCTTC
>.|TRBV10-3|TRBJ1-4|many
CAVGGSPREKLFF
TGTGCTGTCGGGGGGAGCCCCCGTGAAAAACTGTTTTTT
>TRBD2|TRBV12-5|TRBJ2-2|.
CASGLRGSGARGAGELFF
TGTGCTAGTGGCCTCAGGGGTAGCGGGGCTCGGGGAGCCGGGGAGCTGTTTTTT
>TRBD1|TRBV4-2|TRBJ1-6|.
CASSQRGTVYNSPLHF
TGTGCCAGCAGCCAGAGAGGGACAGTCTATAATTCACCCCTCCACTTT
>.|TRBV10-2|TRBJ2-7|.
CASSPNRVEQYF
TGCGCCAGCAGCCCCAACAGGGTTGAGCAGTACTTC
>TRBD2|TRBV6-1|TRBJ2-7|.
CASSEAVPGLAGVASSYEQYF
TGTGCCAGCAGTGAAGCAGTCCCGGGACTAGCGGGGGTTGCGAGCTCCTACGAGCAGTACTTC
>TRBD1|TRBV2|TRBJ1-5|.
CASKGQAKGGNQPQHF
TGTGCCAGCAAGGGACAGGCCAAGGGGGGCAATCAGCCCCAGCATTTT
>.|TRBV12-3/TRBV12-4|TRBJ2-5|once
CASSFMETQYF
TGTGCCAGCAGTTTCATGGAGACCCAGTACTTC
>.|TRBV6-2/TRBV6-3|TRBJ2-7|.
CASSYSGRDRYYEQYF
TGTGCCAGCAGTTACTCGGGGCGGGACAGATACTACGAGCAGTACTTC
>TRBD1|TRBV6-6|TRBJ2-5|.
CASSKLRTGAAETQYF
TGTGCCAGCAGTAAACTTAGGACAGGAGCCGCAGAGACCCAGTACTTC
>.|TRBV28|TRBJ2-1|.
CASSLPGREQFF
TGTGCCAGCAGTTTACCTGGGCGCGAGCAGTTCTTC
>.|TRBV5-4|TRBJ1-4|.
CASSLEGSFGKLFF
TGTGCCAGCAGCTTGGAGGGGTCGTTCGGAAAACTGTTTTTT
>.|TRBV2|TRBJ2-7|.
CASKSMINTYEQYF
TGTGCCAGCAAATCGATGATTAACACCTACGAGCAGTACTTC
>.|TRBV3-1/TRBV3-2|TRBJ1-2|.
CASSQGYGRGYGYTF
TGTGCCAGCAGCCAAGGTTACGGGAGGGGGTATGGCTACACCTTC
>.|TRBV10-3|TRBJ2-5|.
CAISTGQSRDLDGTQYF
TGTGCCATCAGTACCGGACAGTCAAGAGACTTAGACGGGACCCAGTACTTC
>TRBD1|TRBV6-4|TRBJ1-4|.
CASSEPGQPRIATNEKLFF
TGTGCCAGCAGTGAACCGGGACAGCCGAGAATTGCAACTAATGAAAAACTGTTTTTT
>.|TRBV30|TRBJ1-1|.
CAWSRTANTEAFF
TGTGCCTGGAGTCGCACAGCGAACACTGAAGCTTTCTTT
>.|TRBV3-1/TRBV3-2|TRBJ2-5|.
CASSQEGHETQYF
TGTGCCAGCAGCCAAGAGGGCCATGAGACCCAGTACTTC